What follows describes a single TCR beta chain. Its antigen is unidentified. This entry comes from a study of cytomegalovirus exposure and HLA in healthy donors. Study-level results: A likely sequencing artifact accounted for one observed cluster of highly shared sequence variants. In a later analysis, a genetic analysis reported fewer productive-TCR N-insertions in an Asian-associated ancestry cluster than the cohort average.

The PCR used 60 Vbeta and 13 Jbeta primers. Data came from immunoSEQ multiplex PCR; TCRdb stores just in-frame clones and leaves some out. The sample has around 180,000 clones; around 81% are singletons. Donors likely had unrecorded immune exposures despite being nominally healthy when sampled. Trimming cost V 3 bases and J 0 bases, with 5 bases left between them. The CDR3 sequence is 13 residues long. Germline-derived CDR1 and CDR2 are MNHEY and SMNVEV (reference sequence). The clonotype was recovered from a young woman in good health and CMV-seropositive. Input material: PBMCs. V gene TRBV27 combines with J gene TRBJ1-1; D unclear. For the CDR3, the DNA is TGTGCCAGCAGTTTTCGGGTGAACACTGAAGCTTTCTTT. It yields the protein CASSFRVNTEAFF.